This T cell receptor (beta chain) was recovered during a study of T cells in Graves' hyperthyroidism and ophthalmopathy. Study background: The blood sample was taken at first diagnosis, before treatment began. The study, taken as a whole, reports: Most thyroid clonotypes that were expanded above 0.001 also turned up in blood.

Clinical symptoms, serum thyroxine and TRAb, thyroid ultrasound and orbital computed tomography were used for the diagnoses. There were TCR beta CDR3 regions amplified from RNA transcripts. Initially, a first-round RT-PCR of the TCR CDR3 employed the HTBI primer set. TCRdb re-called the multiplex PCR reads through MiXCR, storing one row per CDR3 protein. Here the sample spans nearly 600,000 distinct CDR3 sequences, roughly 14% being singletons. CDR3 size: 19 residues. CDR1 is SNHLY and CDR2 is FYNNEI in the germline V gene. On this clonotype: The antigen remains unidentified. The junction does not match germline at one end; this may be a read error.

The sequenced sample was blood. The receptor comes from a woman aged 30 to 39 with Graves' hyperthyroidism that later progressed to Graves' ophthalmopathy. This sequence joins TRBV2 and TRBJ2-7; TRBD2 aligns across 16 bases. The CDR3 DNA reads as TGTGCCAGCAGTGCCCCCGGGACTAGCGGGAGGGCCTACTCCTCCGAGCAGTACTTC. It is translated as CASSAPGTSGRAYSSEQYF.